The T cell receptor (beta chain) described here comes from a study of T cells after yellow fever vaccination. Study-level points and caveats: The study noted that FACS-sorted repertoires could contain abundant clonotypes contaminating from the bulk population. Secondary responses were weaker yet peaked faster, day 5 versus 15. Just a small share of clonotypes turned up in the CD4 compartment as well as the CD8 compartment.

For TCR, cDNA came from 5'RACE template switching, which added a universal primer site and UMIs. One entry per CDR3 protein results from TCRdb running MiXCR on the 5' RACE reads. The sample has over 250,000 distinct CDR3 sequences, roughly 4.8% seen once. This clonotype was picked up a small number of times. No antigen is known for it. Sample: CD4+ T cells sorted from PBMCs, taken on the day of the yellow fever booster vaccination. The TCR originated in a man between 18 and 35 years old who received the YFV17D yellow fever vaccine.

CDR3 DNA: TGCAGTGCTAGTACCGGTGGGCTAGCGGGGTCGATGCAGTTCTTC. Its protein is CSASTGGLAGSMQFF. This chain uses TRBV20-1 with TRBJ2-1; 9 bases fit TRBD2. The trim removed 3 bases at V and 12 bases at J, leaving 15 bases unmatched. Germline V CDR1 and CDR2: DFQATT, SNEGSKA (reference sequence). The CDR3 is 15 amino acids.